A single sample is the source of the 32 T cell receptor beta chains below, sequenced in a study of blood T cell repertoires in COVID-19. This table comes from immunoSEQ multiplex PCR, and its TCRdb copy is limited to in-frame clones, with some not included. The data hold a few hundred thousand clones, with about 89% observed a single time. Sequenced sample: PBMCs or T cells enriched from blood (not recorded which). The receptor source for this set is a man aged 40-49 years in a cohort exposed to, infected with or recovered from COVID-19 (not recorded which).

The J gene is TRBJ2-7, the V gene TRBV28; weak D call: TRBD2 (5 bases). The V end was cut by 2 bases, the J end by 3 bases, with 8 bases between. This CDR3 is 13 amino acids long. Germline V lookup: CDR1 MDHEN, CDR2 SYDVKM. This CDR3 reads CASSLRSGYEQYF. Here the CDR3 DNA reads TGTGCCAGCAGTTTACGGAGCGGCTACGAGCAGTACTTC.

The genes are TRBV11-2 and TRBJ2-5; a possible D gene is TRBD2 (5 bases). This CDR3 is 13 amino acids long. CDR1 SGHAT and CDR2 FQNNGV come from the germline V gene. The ends were cut back, 8 bases at V and 5 bases at J, with 15 bases in the middle. CDR3 sequence (DNA): TGTGCCAGCGGAACGGGTCCGGGGGAGACCCAGTACTTC. This translates into CASGTGPGETQYF.

The rearrangement joins TRBV14 to TRBJ1-3; 8 bases align to TRBD1. This CDR3 is built from 16 residues. Germline V gives CDR1 SGHDN, CDR2 FVKESK. V shed 1 base, J shed 3 bases, and the junction held 5 bases outside the gene matches. CDR3 nucleotides: TGTGCCAGCAGCCAAGCCGGGACAGGACTTGGAAACACCATATATTTT. The encoded protein is CASSQAGTGLGNTIYF.

The CDR3: CASSFTGASSGNEQFF. In DNA, the CDR3 is TGTGCCAGCAGCTTTACGGGAGCTTCGTCGGGTAATGAGCAGTTCTTC. J is TRBJ2-1 and V is TRBV5-6; TRBD2 might be the D (6 bases). The V gene's germline CDR1 is SGHDT and CDR2 YYEEEE. V was shortened by 2 bases and J by 7 bases, with 19 bases between the two germline ends. CDR3 size: 16 residues.

The chain has TRBV7-9 and TRBJ2-1; D ambiguous. This CDR3 is 16 amino acids long. CDR1 SEHNR and CDR2 FQNEAQ come from the germline V gene (reference sequence). V dropped 0 bases and J dropped 5 bases, with 14 bases sitting between them. DNA for the CDR3: TGTGCCAGCAGCTTAGCCAGAGGTAGCTATCACAATGAGCAGTTCTTC. Translation gives CASSLARGSYHNEQFF.

This chain connects TRBV7-3 to TRBJ2-3; 10 nucleotides line up with TRBD2. J lost 5 bases, V lost 1 base, and 9 bases had no gene match. The CDR3 runs 17 residues. CDR1 is SGHTA, CDR2 FQGTGA, per germline. The CDR3 nucleotides read TGTGCCAGCAGCTTAATGGCTAGCGGGAGCGGTAGAGATACGCAGTATTTT. Amino acids: CASSLMASGSGRDTQYF.

The V gene is TRBV24-1, the J gene TRBJ2-5; D gene ambiguous. Germline values: CDR1 KGHDR, CDR2 SFDVKD. The V end was cut by 4 bases, the J end by 5 bases, with 13 bases between. CDR3 length equals 14 residues. As DNA, the CDR3 is TGTGCCACCAGTGACTCCAGAGGTCGGGAGACCCAGTACTTC. It translates to CATSDSRGRETQYF.

The gene calls are TRBV7-9 and TRBJ2-7; no reliable D call. CDR3 length: 14 residues. The germline V gene encodes CDR1 SEHNR and CDR2 FQNEAQ (reference sequence). Trimming cost V 2 bases and J 2 bases, with 10 bases left between them. For the CDR3, the DNA is TGTGCCAGCAGCTTAATGGAAACTACCTACGAGCAGTACTTC. It encodes CASSLMETTYEQYF.

This clone was counted a single time. This sequence joins TRBV28 and TRBJ1-2; 7 bases are shared with TRBD1. CDR3 size: 13 residues. V was clipped by 8 bases and J by 4 bases; unmatched bases: 7. CDR1 and CDR2 from the germline V gene are MDHEN and SYDVKM. The CDR3 DNA reads as TGTGCCAGCCTTCGAGGGACAGCCTATGGCTACACCTTC. It is translated as CASLRGTAYGYTF.

J is TRBJ2-5 and V is TRBV28; 10 bases line up with TRBD1. With 6 bases clipped from V and 4 bases from J, the junction kept 11 bases outside the gene matches. Germline CDR1 is MDHEN and CDR2 is SYDVKM. This CDR3 is built from 16 residues. CDR3 sequence: CASRSTGGRTRETQYF. CDR3 bases: TGTGCCAGCAGATCGACAGGGGGCCGTACGAGAGAGACCCAGTACTTC.

The V and J genes are TRBV6-1 and TRBJ1-5; D possibly corresponds to TRBD1 (5 bases). CDR3 size: 15 residues. In germline, CDR1 is MNHNS, CDR2 SASEGT. V was trimmed by 0 bases and J by 1 base, leaving 7 bases between them. CDR3 in amino acids: CASSEASGSNQPQHF. DNA of the CDR3: TGTGCCAGCAGTGAAGCCTCAGGGAGCAATCAGCCCCAGCATTTT.

The V call is TRBV11-2, the J call TRBJ1-1; a weak D match, TRBD1 (5 bases). Germline V gene data show CDR1 as SGHAT and CDR2 as FQNNGV. This CDR3 region has 16 residues. With 1 base removed from V and 3 bases from J, the gap between germline ends came to 15 bases. The CDR3 protein is CASSLVYGGEDTEAFF. CDR3 DNA sequence: TGTGCCAGCAGCTTAGTTTATGGGGGGGAGGACACTGAAGCTTTCTTT. Combining the CDR3 with reference TRBV11-2 and TRBJ1-1 gives the whole variable domain EAGVAQSPRYKIIEKRQSVAFWCNPISGHATLYWYQQILGQGPKLLIQFQNNGVVDDSQLPKDRFSAERLKGVDSTLKIQPAKLEDSAVYLCASSLVYGGEDTEAFFGQGTRLTVV.

The chain uses TRBV2 and TRBJ2-1; D is possibly TRBD2 (5 bases). Trimming removed 6 bases from V and 9 bases from J, with 9 bases in between. Germline CDR1 and CDR2: SNHLY and FYNNEI. The length of the CDR3 is 11 residues. CDR3 protein: CASSPSIEQFF. As DNA, the CDR3 is TGTGCCAGCAGCCCTAGCATTGAGCAGTTCTTC.

The V call is TRBV6-5, the J call TRBJ1-6; D ambiguous. In germline, CDR1 is MNHEY, CDR2 SVGAGI. This CDR3 spans 14 amino acids. Trimming cost V 9 bases and J 0 bases, with 9 bases left between them. For the CDR3, the DNA is TGTGCCAGTATGAAGAGCTCCTATAATTCACCCCTCCACTTT. It encodes CASMKSSYNSPLHF.

This clone was detected a few times. The chain combines TRBV10-1 with TRBJ1-5; 9 bases fit TRBD1. The germline gives CDR1 WNHNN, CDR2 SYGVQD (reference sequence). J was trimmed by 2 bases and V by 10 bases; bases with no gene match: 12. CDR3 length equals 16 residues. In DNA form, the CDR3 reads TGCGCCACCCCGGGACAGGGTATTTTGGGCAATCAGCCCCAGCATTTT. This gives the protein CATPGQGILGNQPQHF.

The CDR3 sequence: CASSLTGTGLTGELFF. In DNA form, the CDR3 reads TGTGCCAGCAGTTTAACCGGGACAGGGTTGACCGGGGAGCTGTTTTTT. The genes are TRBV6-5 and TRBJ2-2; 9 positions match TRBD1. The CDR3 runs 16 residues. Germline V gene data show CDR1 as MNHEY and CDR2 as SVGAGI. With V trimmed by 4 bases and J by 5 bases, 8 bases remained unmatched.

V and J are TRBV4-1 and TRBJ2-7, with 7 bases lining up with TRBD1. The CDR3 spans 15 residues. V shed 4 bases and J 1 base; nucleotides not matched to a gene: 7. CDR1 and CDR2 from the germline V gene are MGHRA and YSYEKL. CDR3 nucleotide sequence: TGCGCCAGCAGCCCGGGACAGTTAAAATCCTACGAGCAGTACTTC. Its translation: CASSPGQLKSYEQYF.

The V call is TRBV24-1, the J call TRBJ1-2, with unresolved D. V was pared by 3 bases and J by 3 bases, with 10 bases between. The CDR3 contains 14 residues. In germline, CDR1 is KGHDR, CDR2 SFDVKD. CDR3: CATSDPTEDYGYTF. The CDR3 coding sequence is TGTGCCACCAGTGATCCTACGGAGGACTATGGCTACACCTTC.

CDR3 residues: CASSRSGSNTEAFF. The CDR3 DNA is TGTGCCAGCAGCAGGTCGGGGTCGAACACTGAAGCTTTCTTT. This sequence joins TRBV7-9 and TRBJ1-1; D gene uncertain. V shed 5 bases and J shed 1 base, with 11 bases lying between them. Per germline, CDR1 SEHNR and CDR2 FQNEAQ (reference sequence). The CDR3 runs 14 residues.

The chain has TRBV3-1 (or the pseudogene TRBV3-2) and TRBJ1-3; weak D call: TRBD1 (5 bases). Germline V lookup: CDR1 LGHDT, CDR2 YNNKEL (reference sequence). This CDR3 region has 14 residues. V lost 5 bases and J lost 2, with 10 bases in between. CDR3 protein: CASSETVAGNTIYF. The CDR3 DNA reads as TGTGCCAGCAGCGAGACAGTGGCTGGAAACACCATATATTTT.

On this clone itself: At one end the junction does not follow the germline gene, possibly because of a read error. The chain recombines TRBV19 with TRBJ1-5; weak D call: TRBD1 (6 bases). This CDR3 has 20 residues. Germline loops: CDR1 LNHDA, CDR2 SQIVND (reference sequence). This chain's CDR3 is CASTNRGGRGKEASYQPQHF. The CDR3 nucleotides are TGTGCCAGTACTAATAGGGGTGGCAGGGGTAAGGAGGCTAGCTATCAGCCCCAGCATTTT.

As to this clone: Other DNA sequences within the sample encode an identical CDR3. J is TRBJ1-5 and V is TRBV6-5, with 9 nucleotides matching TRBD1. The CDR3 length is 14 residues. Germline CDR1 reads MNHEY; CDR2 reads SVGAGI. Losses at the gene ends were 6 bases for V and 2 bases for J; bases not matched to a gene: 2. CDR3 sequence: CASSRTGGNQPQHF. CDR3 coding DNA: TGTGCCAGCAGCCGGACAGGGGGCAATCAGCCCCAGCATTTT.

The chain has TRBV2 and TRBJ1-2, with 8 bases matching TRBD1. In germline, CDR1 is SNHLY, CDR2 FYNNEI. CDR3 length: 14 amino acids. Germline trimming cut 9 bases from V and 8 bases from J; bases unmatched to any gene: 14. DNA for the CDR3: TGTGCCAGTAGACCGACAGGGGAGTATAGAGGCTACACCTTC. It translates to CASRPTGEYRGYTF.

V gene TRBV4-2 combines with J gene TRBJ2-7; 10 bases map to TRBD2. CDR3 length equals 17 residues. The V segment lost 0 bases and the J segment 1 base; nucleotides outside the gene matches: 6. Germline values: CDR1 LGHNA, CDR2 YNFKEQ. For the CDR3, the DNA is TGTGCCAGCAGCCAAGAAGGGAGCGGGAGGGTGTCCTACGAGCAGTACTTC. Amino acid sequence: CASSQEGSGRVSYEQYF.

The chain recombines TRBV18 with TRBJ2-7; 10 bases are a match to TRBD1. V lost 1 base and J lost 4; bases outside the gene matches: 7. Per germline, CDR1 KGHSH and CDR2 LQKENI. The CDR3 has 16 amino acids. The DNA for the CDR3 is TGTGCCAGCTCACCACAGCGACAGGGGGCGAGATACGAGCAGTACTTC. Protein: CASSPQRQGARYEQYF.

This sequence joins TRBV7-7 and TRBJ1-5, with 9 nucleotides matching TRBD1. The CDR3 spans 17 residues. Germline V CDR1 and CDR2: SSHAT, FNYEAQ (reference sequence). V was clipped by 5 bases and J by 6 bases; unmatched bases: 14. The CDR3 sequence: CASSPGAWDRDGQPQHF. CDR3 coding DNA: TGTGCCAGCAGCCCAGGGGCCTGGGACAGGGACGGTCAGCCCCAGCATTTT.

The rearrangement uses TRBV29-1 and TRBJ2-7; D gene uncertain. Germline V gene data show CDR1 as SQVTM and CDR2 as ANQGSEA. This CDR3 is 11 amino acids long. Trimming stripped 6 bases from V and 2 bases from J, with 8 bases between. This chain's CDR3 is CSVATTYEQYF. CDR3 DNA: TGCAGCGTCGCCACTACCTACGAGCAGTACTTC.

The chain uses TRBV28 and TRBJ1-4, with TRBD1 matching over 7 bases. The germline gives CDR1 MDHEN, CDR2 SYDVKM. V gave up 6 bases and J gave up 5 bases; unmatched junction bases: 9. The CDR3 spans 15 residues. This chain's CDR3 is CASSGGTAINEKLFF. The CDR3 coding sequence is TGTGCCAGCAGCGGCGGGACAGCCATCAATGAAAAACTGTTTTTT. The complete variable domain, with remaining parts taken from reference TRBV28 and TRBJ1-4, reads DVKVTQSSRYLVKRTGEKVFLECVQDMDHENMFWYRQDPGLGLRLIYFSYDVKMKEKGDIPEGYSVSREKKERFSLILESASTNQTSMYLCASSGGTAINEKLFFGSGTQLSVL.

This sequence joins TRBV3-1 (or the pseudogene TRBV3-2) and TRBJ1-1, with 10 positions matching TRBD1. This CDR3 spans 14 amino acids. CDR1 and CDR2 (germline): LGHDT, YNNKEL (reference sequence). V was pared by 1 base and J by 6 bases, with 2 bases of the junction left unmatched. In DNA form, the CDR3 reads TGTGCCAGCAGCCAAGGACAGGGGGCCGCTGAAGCTTTCTTT. It encodes CASSQGQGAAEAFF.

The rearrangement links TRBV27 to TRBJ2-1; 9 bases map to TRBD2. Germline CDR1 MNHEY, CDR2 SMNVEV (reference sequence). CDR3 size: 16 residues. Germline trimming cut 5 bases from V and 8 bases from J; bases unmatched to any gene: 13. The CDR3 loop is CASSPKVAGVGDEQFF. CDR3 bases: TGTGCCAGCAGTCCCAAAGTAGCGGGAGTTGGGGATGAGCAGTTCTTC.

This clone was picked up a small number of times. The chain recombines TRBV30 with TRBJ1-2; 8 bases align to TRBD1. From germline, CDR1 is GTSNPN and CDR2 SVGIG (reference sequence). This CDR3 has 12 residues. V was clipped by 2 bases and J by 7 bases; unmatched bases: 3. CDR3 amino acids: CAWSSGGGGYTF. In nucleotides, the CDR3 is TGTGCCTGGAGTTCAGGGGGCGGTGGCTACACCTTC.

The chain joins TRBV7-7 to TRBJ2-5, with D possibly TRBD2 on 6 matching bases. Germline-derived CDR1 and CDR2 are SSHAT and FNYEAQ (reference sequence). Trimming took 2 bases from V and 4 from J, leaving 14 bases between them. The CDR3 sequence is 15 residues long. The CDR3 here is CASSLSDHGGETQYF. The CDR3 coding sequence is TGTGCCAGCAGCTTATCGGACCACGGGGGAGAGACCCAGTACTTC.